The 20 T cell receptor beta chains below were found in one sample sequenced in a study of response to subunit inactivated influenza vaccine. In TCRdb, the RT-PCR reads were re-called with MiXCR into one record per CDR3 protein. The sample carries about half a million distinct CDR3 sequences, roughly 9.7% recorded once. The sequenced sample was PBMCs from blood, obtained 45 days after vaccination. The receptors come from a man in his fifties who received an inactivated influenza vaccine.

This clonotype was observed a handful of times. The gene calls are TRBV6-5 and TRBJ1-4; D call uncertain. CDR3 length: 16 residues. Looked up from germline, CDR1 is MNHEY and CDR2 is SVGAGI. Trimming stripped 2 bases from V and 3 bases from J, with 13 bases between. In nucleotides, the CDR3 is TGTGCCAGCAGTTACACGTTACAGCGAGCTAATGAAAAACTGTTTTTT. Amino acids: CASSYTLQRANEKLFF.

This CDR3 reads CSATKWDTPLETQYF. For the CDR3, the DNA is TGCAGTGCGACCAAATGGGACACCCCACTGGAGACCCAGTACTTC. The chain joins TRBV20-1 to TRBJ2-5, with D possibly being TRBD1 (6 bases). This CDR3 region has 15 residues. Germline CDR1 is DFQATT and CDR2 is SNEGSKA (reference sequence). With 6 bases removed from V and 5 bases from J, the gap between germline ends came to 22 bases.

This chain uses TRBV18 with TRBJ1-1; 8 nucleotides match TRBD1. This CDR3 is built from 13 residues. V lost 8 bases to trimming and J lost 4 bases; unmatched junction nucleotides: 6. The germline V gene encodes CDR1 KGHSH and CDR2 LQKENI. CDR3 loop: CASAGQGTTEAFF. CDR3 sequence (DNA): TGTGCCAGCGCAGGACAGGGAACCACTGAAGCTTTCTTT. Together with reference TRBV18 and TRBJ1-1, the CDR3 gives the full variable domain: NAGVMQNPRHLVRRRGQEARLRCSPMKGHSHVYWYRQLPEEGLKFMVYLQKENIIDESGMPKERFSAEFPKEGPSILRIQQVVRGDSAAYFCASAGQGTTEAFFGQGTRLTVV.

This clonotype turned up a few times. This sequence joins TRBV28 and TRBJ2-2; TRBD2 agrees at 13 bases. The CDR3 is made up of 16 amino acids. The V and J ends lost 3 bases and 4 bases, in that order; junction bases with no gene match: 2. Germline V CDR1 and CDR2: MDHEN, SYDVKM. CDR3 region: CASSLGLAGSTGELFF. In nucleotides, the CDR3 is TGTGCCAGCAGTTTGGGACTAGCGGGAAGCACCGGGGAGCTGTTTTTT.

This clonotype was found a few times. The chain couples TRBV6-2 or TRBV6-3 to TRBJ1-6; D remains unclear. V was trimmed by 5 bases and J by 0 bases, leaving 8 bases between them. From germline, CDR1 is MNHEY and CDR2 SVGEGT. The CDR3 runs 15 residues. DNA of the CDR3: TGTGCCAGCAGTCCAGAGAGCTCCTATAATTCACCCCTCCACTTT. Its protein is CASSPESSYNSPLHF.

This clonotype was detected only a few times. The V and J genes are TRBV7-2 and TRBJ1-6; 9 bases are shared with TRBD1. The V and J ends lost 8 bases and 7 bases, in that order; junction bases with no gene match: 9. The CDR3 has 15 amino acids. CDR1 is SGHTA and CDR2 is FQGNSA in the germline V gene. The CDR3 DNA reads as TGTGCCAGCGCCGGGACAGGGCTACGGAATTCACCCCTCCACTTT. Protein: CASAGTGLRNSPLHF.

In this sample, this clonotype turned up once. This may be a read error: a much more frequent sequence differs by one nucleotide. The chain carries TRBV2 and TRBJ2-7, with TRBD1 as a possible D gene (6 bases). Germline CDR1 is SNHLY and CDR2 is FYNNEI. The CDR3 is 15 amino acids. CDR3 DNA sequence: TGTGCCACCAAGAGGGAGACAGGAACGACCTACGAGCAGTCCTTC. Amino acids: CATKRETGTTYEQSF.

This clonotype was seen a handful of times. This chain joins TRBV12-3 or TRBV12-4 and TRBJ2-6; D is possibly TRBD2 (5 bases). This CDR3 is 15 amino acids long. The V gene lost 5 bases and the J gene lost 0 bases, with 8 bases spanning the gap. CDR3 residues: CASSAGISGANVLTF. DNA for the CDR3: TGTGCCAGCAGTGCCGGGATCTCTGGGGCCAACGTCCTGACTTTC.

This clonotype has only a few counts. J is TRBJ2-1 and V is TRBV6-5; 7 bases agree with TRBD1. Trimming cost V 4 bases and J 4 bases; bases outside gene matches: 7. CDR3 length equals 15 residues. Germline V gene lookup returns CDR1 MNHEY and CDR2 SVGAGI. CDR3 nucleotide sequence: TGTGCCAGCAGTTCGGGACAGCATCTGTACAATGAGCAGTTCTTC. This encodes CASSSGQHLYNEQFF.

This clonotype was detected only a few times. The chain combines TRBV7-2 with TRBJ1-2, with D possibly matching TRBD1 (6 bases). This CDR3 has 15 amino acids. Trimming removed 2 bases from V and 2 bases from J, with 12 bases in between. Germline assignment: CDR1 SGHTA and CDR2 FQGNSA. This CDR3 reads CASSLKAGENYGYTF. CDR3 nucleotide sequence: TGTGCCAGCAGCTTAAAGGCAGGGGAGAACTATGGCTACACCTTC.

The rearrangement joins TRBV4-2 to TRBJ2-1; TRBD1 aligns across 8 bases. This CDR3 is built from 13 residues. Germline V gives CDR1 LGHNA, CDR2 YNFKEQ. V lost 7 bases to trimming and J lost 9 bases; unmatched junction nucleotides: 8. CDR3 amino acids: CASTLDRGGEQFF. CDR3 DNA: TGTGCCAGCACCCTAGACAGGGGAGGTGAGCAGTTCTTC.

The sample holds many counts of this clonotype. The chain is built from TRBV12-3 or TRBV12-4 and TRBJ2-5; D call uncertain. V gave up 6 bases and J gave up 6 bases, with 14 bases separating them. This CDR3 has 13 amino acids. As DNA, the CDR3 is TGTGCCAGCAGGATTGCAAGCGCTCAGACCCAGTACTTC. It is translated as CASRIASAQTQYF.

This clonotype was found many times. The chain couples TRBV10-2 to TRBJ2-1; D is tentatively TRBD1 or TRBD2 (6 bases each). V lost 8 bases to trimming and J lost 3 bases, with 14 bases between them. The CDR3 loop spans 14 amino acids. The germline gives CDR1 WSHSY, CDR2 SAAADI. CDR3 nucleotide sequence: TGCGCCAGCGGGGGGCTAGCGAGCTACAATGAGCAGTTCTTC. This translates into CASGGLASYNEQFF.

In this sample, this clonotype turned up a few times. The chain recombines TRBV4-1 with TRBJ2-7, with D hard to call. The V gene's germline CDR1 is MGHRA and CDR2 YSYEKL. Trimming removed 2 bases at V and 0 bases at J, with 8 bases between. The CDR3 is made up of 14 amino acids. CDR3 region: CASSQLELSYEQYF. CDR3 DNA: TGCGCCAGCAGCCAACTCGAACTCTCCTACGAGCAGTACTTC.

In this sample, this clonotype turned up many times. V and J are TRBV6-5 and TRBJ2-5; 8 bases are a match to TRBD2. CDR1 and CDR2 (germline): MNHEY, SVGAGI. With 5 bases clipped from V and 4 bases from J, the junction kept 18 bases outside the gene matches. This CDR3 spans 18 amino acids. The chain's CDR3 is CASSHRRGVAGSRETQYF. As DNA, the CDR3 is TGTGCCAGCAGTCACCGACGGGGAGTAGCGGGAAGTAGAGAGACCCAGTACTTC.

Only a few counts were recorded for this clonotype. The CDR3, as DNA: TGTGCCACCAGCAGAATACAGGGGAGCGAGCAGTACTTC. This gives the protein CATSRIQGSEQYF. This chain joins TRBV15 and TRBJ2-7; TRBD1 aligns across 7 bases. In germline, CDR1 is LNHNV, CDR2 YYDKDF (reference sequence). Trimming cost V 2 bases and J 6 bases; bases outside gene matches: 4. This CDR3 has 13 amino acids.

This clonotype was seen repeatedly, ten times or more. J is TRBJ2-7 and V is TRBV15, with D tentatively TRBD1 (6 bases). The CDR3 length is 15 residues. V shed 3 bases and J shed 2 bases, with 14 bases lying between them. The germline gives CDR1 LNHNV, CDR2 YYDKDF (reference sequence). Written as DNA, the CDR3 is TGTGCCACCAGCAGGGGACGGACAGCCACCTACGAGCAGTACTTC. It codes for CATSRGRTATYEQYF.

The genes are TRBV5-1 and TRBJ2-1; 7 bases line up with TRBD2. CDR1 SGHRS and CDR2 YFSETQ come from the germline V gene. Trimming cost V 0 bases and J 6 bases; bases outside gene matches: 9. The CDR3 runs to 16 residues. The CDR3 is CASSLGPAGLSNEQFF. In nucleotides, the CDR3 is TGCGCCAGCAGCTTGGGGCCAGCGGGACTATCCAATGAGCAGTTCTTC.

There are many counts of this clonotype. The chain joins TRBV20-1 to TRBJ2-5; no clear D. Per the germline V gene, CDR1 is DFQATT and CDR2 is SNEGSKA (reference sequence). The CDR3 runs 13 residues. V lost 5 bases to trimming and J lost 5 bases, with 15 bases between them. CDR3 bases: TGCAGTGCTTCCTCAGTCCCATACGAGACCCAGTACTTC. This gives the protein CSASSVPYETQYF.

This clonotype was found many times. CDR3: CASSTSGNTGELFF. In nucleotides, the CDR3 is TGTGCCAGCAGCACAAGCGGGAACACCGGGGAGCTGTTTTTT. The chain couples TRBV12-3 or TRBV12-4 to TRBJ2-2; TRBD2 is a possible D gene (5 bases). V was shortened by 6 bases and J by 1 base, with 9 bases between the two germline ends. The CDR3 length is 14 residues.